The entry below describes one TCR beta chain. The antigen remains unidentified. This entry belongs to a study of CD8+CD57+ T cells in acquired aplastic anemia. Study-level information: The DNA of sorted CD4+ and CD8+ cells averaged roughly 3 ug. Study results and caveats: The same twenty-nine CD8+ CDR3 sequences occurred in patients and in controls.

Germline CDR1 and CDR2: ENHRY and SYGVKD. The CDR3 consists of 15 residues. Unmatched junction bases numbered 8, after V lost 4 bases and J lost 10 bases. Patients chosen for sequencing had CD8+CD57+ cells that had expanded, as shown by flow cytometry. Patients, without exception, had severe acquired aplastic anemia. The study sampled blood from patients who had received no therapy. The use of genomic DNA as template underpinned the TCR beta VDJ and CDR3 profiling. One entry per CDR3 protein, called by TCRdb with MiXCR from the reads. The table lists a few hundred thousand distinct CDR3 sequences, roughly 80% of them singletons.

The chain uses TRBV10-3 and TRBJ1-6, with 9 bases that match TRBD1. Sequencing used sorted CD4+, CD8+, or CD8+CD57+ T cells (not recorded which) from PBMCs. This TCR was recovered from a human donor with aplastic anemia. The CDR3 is CAISAGQGEGSPLHF. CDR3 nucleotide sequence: TGTGCCATCAGTGCGGGACAGGGAGAGGGGTCACCCCTCCACTTT.